The source of this TCR beta chain is a study of blood T cell repertoires in COVID-19. Across the whole study: COVID-19 samples collected from the United States, Italy and Spain covered acute and convalescent phases. PBMCs, B-cell-depleted T cells, or T cells were the source of the cDNA or gDNA that made up the material.

This clone was seen just once. Study processing details: Quantification of nucleated cells was approximated via reference gene primer amplification. Data came from immunoSEQ multiplex PCR; TCRdb stores just in-frame clones and leaves some out. V, J and clone size reflect that table, while D and trimming were determined from the DNA. Among under 45,000 clones listed, nearly 90% were seen once. CDR3 length: 13 residues. Trimming cost V 4 bases and J 10 bases; bases outside gene matches: 10. CDR1 and CDR2 from the germline V gene are GTSNPN and SVGIG (reference sequence). The specimen was peripheral blood. The receptor was isolated from a man between 60 and 75 years old with acute or convalescent COVID-19. The rearrangement uses TRBV30 and TRBJ1-1; 9 nucleotides line up with TRBD1. The CDR3 nucleotides read TGTGCCTGGAACATCGACAGGGGGGTGGGAGCTTTCTTT. Translating gives CAWNIDRGVGAFF.